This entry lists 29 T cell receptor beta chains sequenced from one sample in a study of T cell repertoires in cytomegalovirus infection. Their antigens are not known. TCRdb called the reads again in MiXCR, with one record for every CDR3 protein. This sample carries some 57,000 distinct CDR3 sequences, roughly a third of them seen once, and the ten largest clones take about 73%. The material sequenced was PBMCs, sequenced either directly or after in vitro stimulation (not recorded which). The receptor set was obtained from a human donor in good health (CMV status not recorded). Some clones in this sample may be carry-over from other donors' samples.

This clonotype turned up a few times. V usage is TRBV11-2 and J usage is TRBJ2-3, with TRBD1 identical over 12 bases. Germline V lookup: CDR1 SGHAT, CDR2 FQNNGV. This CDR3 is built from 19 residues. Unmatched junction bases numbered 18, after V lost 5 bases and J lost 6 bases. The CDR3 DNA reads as TGTGCCAGCAGCCCCATCCTCTATTCAGGGACAGGGGGCGTCGATACGCAGTATTTT. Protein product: CASSPILYSGTGGVDTQYF.

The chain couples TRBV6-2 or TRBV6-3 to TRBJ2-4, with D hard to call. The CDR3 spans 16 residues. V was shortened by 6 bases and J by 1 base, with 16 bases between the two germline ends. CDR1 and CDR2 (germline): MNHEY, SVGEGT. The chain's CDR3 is CASSSGPWRAKNIQYF. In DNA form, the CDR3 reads TGTGCCAGCAGCTCCGGACCCTGGCGGGCCAAAAACATTCAGTACTTC.

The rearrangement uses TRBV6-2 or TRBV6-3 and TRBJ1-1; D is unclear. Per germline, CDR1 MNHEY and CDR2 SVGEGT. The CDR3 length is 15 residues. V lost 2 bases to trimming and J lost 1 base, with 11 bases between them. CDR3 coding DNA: TGTGCCAGCAGTTACCTGTCGCCTGGGAACACTGAAGCTTTCTTT. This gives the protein CASSYLSPGNTEAFF.

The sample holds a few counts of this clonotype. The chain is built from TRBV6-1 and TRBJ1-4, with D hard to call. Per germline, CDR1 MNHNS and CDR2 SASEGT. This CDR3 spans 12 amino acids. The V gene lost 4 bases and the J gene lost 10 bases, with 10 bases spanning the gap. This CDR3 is CASSGFRPKLFF. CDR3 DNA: TGTGCCAGCAGTGGATTTCGTCCAAAACTGTTTTTT.

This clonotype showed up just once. The CDR3 sequence: CASSLVASNTGELFF. The CDR3 DNA reads TGTGCCAGCAGCTTAGTGGCTAGCAACACCGGGGAGCTGTTTTTT. The chain employs TRBV7-2 and TRBJ2-2, with D maybe TRBD2 (5 bases). The V gene's germline CDR1 is SGHTA and CDR2 FQGNSA. This CDR3 region has 15 residues. Trimming stripped 1 base from V and 2 bases from J, with 8 bases between.

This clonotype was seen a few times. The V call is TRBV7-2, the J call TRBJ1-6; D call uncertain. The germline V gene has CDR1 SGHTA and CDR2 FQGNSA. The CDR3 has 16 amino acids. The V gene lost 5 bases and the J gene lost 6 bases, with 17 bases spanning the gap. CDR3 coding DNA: TGTGCCAGCAGCGCCGCGGTGGTAGCGTTTAATTCACCCCTCCACTTT. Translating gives CASSAAVVAFNSPLHF.

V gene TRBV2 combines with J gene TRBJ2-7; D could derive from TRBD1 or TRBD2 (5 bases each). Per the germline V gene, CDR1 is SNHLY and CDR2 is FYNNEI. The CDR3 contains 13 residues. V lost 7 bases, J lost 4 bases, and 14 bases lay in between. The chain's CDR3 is CASTSGTGYEQYF. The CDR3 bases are TGTGCCAGCACATCAGGGACCGGGTACGAGCAGTACTTC.

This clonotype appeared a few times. CDR3 nucleotides: TGTGCCAGCAGCTCCCGTATCTATAATTCACCCCTCCACTTT. Its protein product is CASSSRIYNSPLHF. J is TRBJ1-6 and V is TRBV11-2, with D hard to call. Trimming pared 4 bases from V and 3 bases from J, leaving 7 bases between. Germline loops: CDR1 SGHAT, CDR2 FQNNGV. The CDR3 covers 14 residues. Full variable domain (rest looked up from reference TRBV11-2 and TRBJ1-6): EAGVAQSPRYKIIEKRQSVAFWCNPISGHATLYWYQQILGQGPKLLIQFQNNGVVDDSQLPKDRFSAERLKGVDSTLKIQPAKLEDSAVYLCASSSRIYNSPLHFGNGTRLTVT.

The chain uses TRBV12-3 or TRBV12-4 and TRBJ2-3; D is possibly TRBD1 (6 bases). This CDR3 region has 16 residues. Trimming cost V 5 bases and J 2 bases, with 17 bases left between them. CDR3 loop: CASSPRQGPTTDTQYF. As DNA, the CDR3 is TGTGCCAGCAGTCCCCGGCAGGGGCCTACCACAGATACGCAGTATTTT.

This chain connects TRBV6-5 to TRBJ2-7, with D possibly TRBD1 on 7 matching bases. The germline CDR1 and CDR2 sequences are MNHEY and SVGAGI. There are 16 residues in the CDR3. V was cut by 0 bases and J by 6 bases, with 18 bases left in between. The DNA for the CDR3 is TGTGCCAGCAGTTACTCGCGCGGAGGGGGCATGGGCGAGCAGTACTTC. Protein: CASSYSRGGGMGEQYF.

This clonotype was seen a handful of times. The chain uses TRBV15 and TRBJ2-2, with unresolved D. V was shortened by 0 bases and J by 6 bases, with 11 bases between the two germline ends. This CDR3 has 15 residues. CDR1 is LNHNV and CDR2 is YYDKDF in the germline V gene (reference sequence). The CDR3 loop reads CATSRDRLVAGELFF. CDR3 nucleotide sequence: TGTGCCACCAGCAGAGATCGCCTAGTAGCCGGGGAGCTGTTTTTT. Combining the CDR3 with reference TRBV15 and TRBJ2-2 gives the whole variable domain DAMVIQNPRYQVTQFGKPVTLSCSQTLNHNVMYWYQQKSSQAPKLLFHYYDKDFNNEADTPDNFQSRRPNTSFCFLDIRSPGLGDTAMYLCATSRDRLVAGELFFGEGSRLTVL.

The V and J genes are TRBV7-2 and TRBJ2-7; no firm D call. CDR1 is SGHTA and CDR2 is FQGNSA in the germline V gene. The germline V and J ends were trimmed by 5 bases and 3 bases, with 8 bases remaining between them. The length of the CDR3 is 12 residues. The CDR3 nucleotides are TGTGCCAGCAGCAGGCCCCTCTACGAGCAGTACTTC. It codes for CASSRPLYEQYF.

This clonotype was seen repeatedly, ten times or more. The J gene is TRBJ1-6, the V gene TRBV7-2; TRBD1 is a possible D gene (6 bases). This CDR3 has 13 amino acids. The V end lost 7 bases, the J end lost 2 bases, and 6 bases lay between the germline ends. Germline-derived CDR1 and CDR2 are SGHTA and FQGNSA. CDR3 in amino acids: CASNRAYNSPLHF. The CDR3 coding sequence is TGTGCCAGCAACAGGGCCTATAATTCACCCCTCCACTTT.

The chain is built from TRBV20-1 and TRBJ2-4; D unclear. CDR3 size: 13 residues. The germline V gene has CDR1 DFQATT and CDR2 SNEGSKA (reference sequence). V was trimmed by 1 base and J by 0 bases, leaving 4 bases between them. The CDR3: CSARVLAKNIQYF. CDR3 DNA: TGCAGTGCTAGAGTTTTAGCCAAAAACATTCAGTACTTC.

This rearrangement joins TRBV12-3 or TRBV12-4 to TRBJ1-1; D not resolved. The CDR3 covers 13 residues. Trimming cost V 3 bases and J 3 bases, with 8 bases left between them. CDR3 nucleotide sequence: TGTGCCAGCAGTTTTACACCCGACACTGAAGCTTTCTTT. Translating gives CASSFTPDTEAFF.

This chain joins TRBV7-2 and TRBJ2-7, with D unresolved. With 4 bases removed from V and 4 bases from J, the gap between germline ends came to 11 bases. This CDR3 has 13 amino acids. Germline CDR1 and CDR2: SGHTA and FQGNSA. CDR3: CASSSSRGYEQYF. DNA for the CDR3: TGTGCCAGCAGCTCCAGTCGTGGTTACGAGCAGTACTTC.

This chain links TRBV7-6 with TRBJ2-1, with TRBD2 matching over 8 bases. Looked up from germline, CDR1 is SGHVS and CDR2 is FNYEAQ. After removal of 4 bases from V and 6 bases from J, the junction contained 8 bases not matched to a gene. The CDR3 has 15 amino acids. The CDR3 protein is CASSSASGRSNEQFF. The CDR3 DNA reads TGTGCCAGCAGCTCCGCCAGCGGGAGATCCAATGAGCAGTTCTTC.

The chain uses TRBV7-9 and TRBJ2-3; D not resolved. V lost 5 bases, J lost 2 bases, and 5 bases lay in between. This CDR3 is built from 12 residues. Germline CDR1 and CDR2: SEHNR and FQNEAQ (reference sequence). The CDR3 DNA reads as TGTGCCAGCAGCGACGTCACAGATACGCAGTATTTT. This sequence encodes CASSDVTDTQYF.

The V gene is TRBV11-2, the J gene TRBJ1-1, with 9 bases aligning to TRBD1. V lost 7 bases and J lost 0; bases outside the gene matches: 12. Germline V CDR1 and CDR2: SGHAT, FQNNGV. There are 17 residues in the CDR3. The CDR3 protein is CASNPGTGMNVNTEAFF. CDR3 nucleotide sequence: TGTGCCAGCAACCCCGGGACAGGGATGAACGTGAACACTGAAGCTTTCTTT.

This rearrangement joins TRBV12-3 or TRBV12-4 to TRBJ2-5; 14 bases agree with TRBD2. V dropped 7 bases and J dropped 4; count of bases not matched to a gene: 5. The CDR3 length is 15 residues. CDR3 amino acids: CASTKTSGRAETQYF. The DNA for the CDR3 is TGTGCCAGCACCAAGACTAGCGGGAGGGCAGAGACCCAGTACTTC.

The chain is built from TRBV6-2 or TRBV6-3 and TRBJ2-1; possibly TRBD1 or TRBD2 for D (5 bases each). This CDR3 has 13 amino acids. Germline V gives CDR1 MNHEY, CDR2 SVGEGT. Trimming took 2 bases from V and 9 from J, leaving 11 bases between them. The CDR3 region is CASSYGGVAEQFF. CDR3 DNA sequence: TGTGCCAGCAGTTACGGGGGAGTAGCTGAGCAGTTCTTC.

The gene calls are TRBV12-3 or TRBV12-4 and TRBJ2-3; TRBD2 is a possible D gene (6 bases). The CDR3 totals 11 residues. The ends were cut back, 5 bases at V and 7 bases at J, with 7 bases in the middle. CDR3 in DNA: TGTGCCAGCAGTCGGGGGAATACGCAGTATTTT. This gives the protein CASSRGNTQYF.

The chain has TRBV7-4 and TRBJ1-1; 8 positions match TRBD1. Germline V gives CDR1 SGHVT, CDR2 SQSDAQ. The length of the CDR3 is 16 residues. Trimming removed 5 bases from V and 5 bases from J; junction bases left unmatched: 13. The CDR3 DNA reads TGTGCCAGCAGCCCTACCCGGACAGGGAGGAGGACTGAAGCTTTCTTT. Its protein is CASSPTRTGRRTEAFF. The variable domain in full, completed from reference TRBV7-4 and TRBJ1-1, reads GAGVSQSPRYKVAKRGRDVALRCDSISGHVTLYWYRQTLGQGSEVLTYSQSDAQRDKSGRPSGRFSAERPERSVSTLKIQRTEQGDSAVYLCASSPTRTGRRTEAFFGQGTRLTVV.

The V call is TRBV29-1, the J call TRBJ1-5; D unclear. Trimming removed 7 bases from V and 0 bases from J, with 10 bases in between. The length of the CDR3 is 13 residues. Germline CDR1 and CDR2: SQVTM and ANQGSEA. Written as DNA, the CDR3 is TGCAGCGGTGGGGAATATAGCAATCAGCCCCAGCATTTT. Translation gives CSGGEYSNQPQHF.

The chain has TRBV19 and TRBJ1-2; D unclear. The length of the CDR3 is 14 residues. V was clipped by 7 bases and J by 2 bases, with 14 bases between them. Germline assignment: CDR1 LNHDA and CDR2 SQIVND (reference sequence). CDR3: CASTARPSNYGYTF. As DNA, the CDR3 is TGTGCCAGTACCGCTAGGCCATCCAACTATGGCTACACCTTC.

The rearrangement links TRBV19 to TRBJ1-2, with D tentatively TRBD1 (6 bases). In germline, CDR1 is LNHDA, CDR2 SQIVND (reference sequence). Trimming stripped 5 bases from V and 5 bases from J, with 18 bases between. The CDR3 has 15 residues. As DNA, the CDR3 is TGTGCCAGTAGTCCCTCCGGCAGGGGCGGATATGGCTACACCTTC. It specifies CASSPSGRGGYGYTF.

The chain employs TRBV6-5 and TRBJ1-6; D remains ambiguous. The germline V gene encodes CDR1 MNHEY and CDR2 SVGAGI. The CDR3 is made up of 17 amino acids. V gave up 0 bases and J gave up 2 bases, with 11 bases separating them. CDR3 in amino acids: CASSYSKRAAYNSPLHF. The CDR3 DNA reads TGTGCCAGCAGTTACTCGAAAAGGGCCGCCTATAATTCACCCCTCCACTTT.

The CDR3 DNA follows: TGCGCCAGCAGCGGAATAGCGGGGGGGACTCCAGATACGCAGTATTTT. This translates into CASSGIAGGTPDTQYF. The V gene is TRBV5-1, the J gene TRBJ2-3, with 11 nucleotides matching TRBD2. Looked up from germline, CDR1 is SGHRS and CDR2 is YFSETQ. V lost 4 bases, J lost 4 bases, and 8 bases stayed unmatched. This CDR3 has 16 amino acids.

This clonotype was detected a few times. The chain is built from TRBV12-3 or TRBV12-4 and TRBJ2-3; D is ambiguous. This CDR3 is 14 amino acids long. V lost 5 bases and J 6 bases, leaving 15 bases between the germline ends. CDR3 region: CASSPRREVDTQYF. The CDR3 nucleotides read TGTGCCAGCAGTCCACGACGAGAGGTCGATACGCAGTATTTT.